Below are 18 T cell receptor beta chains sequenced from a single sample in a study of OX40 agonist ivuxolimab in advanced cancers. Only in-frame clones appear in the TCRdb table, and some are missing; sequencing was by immunoSEQ multiplex PCR. The table has 150,000 to 180,000 clones, approximately 94% seen once; the top ten hold about 0.3%. This specimen was CD4+ or CD8+ T cells sorted from blood, taken in a trial of the OX40 agonist ivuxolimab. Receptors originate from an adult with an advanced solid tumor such as melanoma, head and neck, liver or kidney cancer.

This chain joins TRBV11-3 and TRBJ2-7, with 8 positions matching TRBD1. Germline V gene sequence: CDR1 SGHNT, CDR2 YENEEA. The CDR3 consists of 16 residues. V trimming: 4 bases; J trimming: 2 bases; junction bases outside the gene matches: 10. CDR3 sequence reads: CASSSLGGTGAYEQYF. DNA of the CDR3: TGTGCCAGCAGCTCATTAGGTGGGACAGGTGCCTACGAGCAGTACTTC.

The gene calls are TRBV7-2 and TRBJ2-3; 9 nucleotides line up with TRBD1. The CDR3 has 14 amino acids. Trimming cost V 5 bases and J 4 bases; bases outside gene matches: 4. Germline assignment: CDR1 SGHTA and CDR2 FQGNSA. CDR3 coding DNA: TGTGCCAGCAGCCAGGGACAGGGACCAGATACGCAGTATTTT. Translated: CASSQGQGPDTQYF.

The V gene is TRBV6-1, the J gene TRBJ2-7, with 7 bases lining up with TRBD1. Germline V gene data show CDR1 as MNHNS and CDR2 as SASEGT. The V segment lost 7 bases and the J segment 0 bases; nucleotides outside the gene matches: 9. This CDR3 contains 15 residues. CDR3 amino acids: CASTPRRGSSYEQYF. As DNA, the CDR3 is TGTGCCAGCACCCCCCGCAGGGGGAGCTCCTACGAGCAGTACTTC.

The chain is built from TRBV11-2 and TRBJ1-2; possible D gene TRBD1, 5 bases. CDR1 and CDR2 from the germline V gene are SGHAT and FQNNGV. The CDR3 contains 13 residues. Trimming pared 5 bases from V and 6 bases from J, leaving 13 bases between. DNA of the CDR3: TGTGCCAGCAGCGCAGACAGAGGGCATGGCTACACCTTC. Amino acid sequence: CASSADRGHGYTF.

The genes are TRBV7-9 and TRBJ1-4; D unresolved. The CDR3 loop spans 13 amino acids. Between the trimmed V and J ends, which lost 5 bases and 5 bases, there was a span of 9 bases. Germline V CDR1 and CDR2: SEHNR, FQNEAQ (reference sequence). CDR3 loop: CASSRVPNEKLFF. CDR3 bases: TGTGCCAGCAGCCGCGTCCCAAATGAAAAACTGTTTTTT.

The chain combines TRBV11-2 with TRBJ2-1; 7 nucleotides agree with TRBD2. Germline lookup yields CDR1 SGHAT and CDR2 FQNNGV. V lost 4 bases to trimming and J lost 5 bases; unmatched junction nucleotides: 8. The CDR3 is 15 residues long. CDR3 protein: CASSSLAGRDNEQFF. The DNA of the CDR3 is TGTGCCAGCAGCTCCTTAGCGGGTCGGGACAATGAGCAGTTCTTC.

This chain uses TRBV19 with TRBJ2-1, with 7 nucleotides matching TRBD2. V gave up 4 bases and J gave up 6 bases; unmatched junction bases: 9. CDR1 is LNHDA and CDR2 is SQIVND in the germline V gene (reference sequence). This CDR3 has 15 amino acids. The CDR3 loop is CASSKVGGRRNEQFF. DNA of the CDR3: TGTGCCAGTAGTAAGGTGGGCGGGAGACGCAATGAGCAGTTCTTC.

The chain is built from TRBV15 and TRBJ1-5; D is possibly TRBD1 (5 bases). Trimming took off 5 bases at V and 1 base at J, with 15 bases between the two ends. Per the germline V gene, CDR1 is LNHNV and CDR2 is YYDKDF (reference sequence). The CDR3 is 16 residues long. CDR3 amino acids: CATSLYRSASNQPQHF. The CDR3 coding sequence is TGTGCCACCAGCCTTTACAGGTCTGCGAGCAATCAGCCCCAGCATTTT. The variable domain in full, completed from reference TRBV15 and TRBJ1-5, reads DAMVIQNPRYQVTQFGKPVTLSCSQTLNHNVMYWYQQKSSQAPKLLFHYYDKDFNNEADTPDNFQSRRPNTSFCFLDIRSPGLGDTAMYLCATSLYRSASNQPQHFGDGTRLSIL.

This chain connects TRBV7-9 to TRBJ1-2; D not certain. From germline, CDR1 is SEHNR and CDR2 FQNEAQ (reference sequence). The V and J ends lost 1 base and 3 bases respectively, with 6 bases between them. CDR3 length equals 13 residues. The DNA for the CDR3 is TGTGCCAGCAGCTTAGAGTCAGACTATGGCTACACCTTC. Translating gives CASSLESDYGYTF.

The chain carries TRBV5-1 and TRBJ1-4; 10 nucleotides align to TRBD1. J lost 5 bases, V lost 4 bases, and 8 bases had no gene match. This CDR3 region has 16 residues. CDR1 and CDR2 (germline): SGHRS, YFSETQ. DNA for the CDR3: TGCGCCAGCAGCCTGGGACAGGGGATTAGAAATGAAAAACTGTTTTTT. Its translation: CASSLGQGIRNEKLFF.

The rearrangement joins TRBV5-8 to TRBJ1-3; D gene unclear. CDR3 length: 13 amino acids. Germline CDR1 reads SGHTS; CDR2 reads YDEGEE. The V end lost 0 bases, the J end lost 8 bases, and 9 bases lay between the germline ends. CDR3 residues: CASSLGSRDTIYF. CDR3 sequence (DNA): TGTGCCAGCAGCTTGGGCAGTAGAGACACCATATATTTT.

The chain uses TRBV4-3 and TRBJ2-2; tentatively, D is TRBD1 (8 bases). CDR3 length equals 18 residues. The germline gives CDR1 LGHNA, CDR2 YSLEER. V gave up 4 bases and J gave up 4 bases, with 22 bases separating them. CDR3 residues: CASSRVLRGTGGTGELFF. DNA for the CDR3: TGCGCCAGCAGCCGCGTCCTGCGGGGGACAGGTGGCACCGGGGAGCTGTTTTTT.

The chain employs TRBV28 and TRBJ1-2; a possible D gene is TRBD1 (5 bases). CDR1 and CDR2 (germline): MDHEN, SYDVKM. Trimming removed 6 bases at V and 4 bases at J, with 15 bases between. CDR3 length: 14 amino acids. The CDR3 DNA reads TGTGCCAGCAGCTCTCGGGGGGTGCCCTATGGCTACACCTTC. This translates into CASSSRGVPYGYTF.

The chain links TRBV7-9 to TRBJ2-7; D is perhaps TRBD2 (5 bases). Between the trimmed V and J ends, which lost 5 bases and 3 bases, there was a span of 20 bases. Germline values: CDR1 SEHNR, CDR2 FQNEAQ (reference sequence). There are 16 residues in the CDR3. CDR3 sequence (DNA): TGTGCCAGCAGCCCAGATCTCTTAGGCGGAGGCTACGAGCAGTACTTC. This translates into CASSPDLLGGGYEQYF.

The V and J genes are TRBV6-5 and TRBJ2-1, with no clear D. This CDR3 has 11 amino acids. The V end was cut by 7 bases, the J end by 7 bases, with 8 bases between. CDR1 and CDR2 from the germline V gene are MNHEY and SVGAGI. The CDR3 reads CASKKSNEQFF. DNA for the CDR3: TGTGCCAGCAAGAAATCGAATGAGCAGTTCTTC.

The rearrangement uses TRBV25-1 and TRBJ1-4; D is undetermined. The CDR3 loop spans 13 amino acids. CDR1 and CDR2 (germline): MGHDK, SYGVNS. Trimming removed 6 bases from V and 8 bases from J, with 13 bases in between. CDR3 residues: CASRNRAREKLFF. The CDR3 nucleotides read TGTGCCAGCAGGAACAGAGCTCGGGAAAAACTGTTTTTT.

V gene TRBV7-8 combines with J gene TRBJ2-7; 7 positions match TRBD2. The germline V gene encodes CDR1 SGHVS and CDR2 FQNEAQ. The CDR3 runs to 15 residues. The V and J ends lost 1 base and 5 bases, in that order; junction bases with no gene match: 8. The CDR3 protein is CASSLVGGGAHEQYF. In DNA form, the CDR3 reads TGTGCCAGCAGCTTAGTGGGCGGGGGAGCCCACGAGCAGTACTTC.

The gene calls are TRBV28 and TRBJ1-1; D may be TRBD1 (6 bases). The CDR3 totals 12 residues. Germline CDR1 and CDR2: MDHEN and SYDVKM. V was shortened by 6 bases and J by 1 base, with 6 bases between the two germline ends. The CDR3 sequence: CASSRGNTEAFF. The CDR3 region has the DNA TGTGCCAGCAGCAGGGGGAACACTGAAGCTTTCTTT. The whole variable domain, remainder taken from reference TRBV28 and TRBJ1-1, is DVKVTQSSRYLVKRTGEKVFLECVQDMDHENMFWYRQDPGLGLRLIYFSYDVKMKEKGDIPEGYSVSREKKERFSLILESASTNQTSMYLCASSRGNTEAFFGQGTRLTVV.